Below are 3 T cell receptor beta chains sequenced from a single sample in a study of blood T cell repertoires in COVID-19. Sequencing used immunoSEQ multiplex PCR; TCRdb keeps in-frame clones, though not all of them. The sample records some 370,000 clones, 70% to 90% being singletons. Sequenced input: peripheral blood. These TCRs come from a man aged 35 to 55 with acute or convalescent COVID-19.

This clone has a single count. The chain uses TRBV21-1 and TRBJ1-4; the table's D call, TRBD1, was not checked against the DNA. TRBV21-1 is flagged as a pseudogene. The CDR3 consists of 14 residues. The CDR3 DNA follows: TGTGCCAGCAGCAAAGAAGGACAGGATGAAAAACTGTTTTTT. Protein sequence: CASSKEGQDEKLFF.

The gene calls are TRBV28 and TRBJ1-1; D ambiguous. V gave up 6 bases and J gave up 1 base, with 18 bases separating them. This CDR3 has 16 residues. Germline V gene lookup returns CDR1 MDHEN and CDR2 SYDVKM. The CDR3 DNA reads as TGTGCCAGCAGGCGAACTAGAGTTAGGACGAACACTGAAGCTTTCTTT. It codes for CASRRTRVRTNTEAFF.

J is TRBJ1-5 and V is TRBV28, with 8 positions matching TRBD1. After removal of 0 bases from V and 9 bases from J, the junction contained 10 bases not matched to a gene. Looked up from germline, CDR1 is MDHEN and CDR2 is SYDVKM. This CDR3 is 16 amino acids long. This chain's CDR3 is CASSLWDREGSSPQHF. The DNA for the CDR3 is TGTGCCAGCAGTTTATGGGACAGGGAAGGAAGTTCGCCCCAGCATTTT.